What follows are 4 T cell receptor beta chains derived from one specimen sequenced in a study of T cell responses to AZD1222 COVID-19 vaccine. TCRdb's copy holds only in-frame clones and misses some; the assay was immunoSEQ multiplex PCR. Among under 200,000 clones listed, under 95% were seen once. This specimen was peripheral blood, taken 28 days after the second AZD1222 dose. The origin of the receptors is an adult who received the AZD1222 COVID-19 vaccine.

This chain connects TRBV7-2 to TRBJ1-1; 8 bases fit TRBD1. Germline V gene sequence: CDR1 SGHTA, CDR2 FQGNSA. This CDR3 comprises 16 residues. Trimming at V came to 1 base and at J to 2 bases, leaving 6 bases not matched to a gene. The CDR3 loop reads CASSLVGQGRNTEAFF. For the CDR3, the DNA is TGTGCCAGCAGCTTAGTCGGACAGGGACGAAACACTGAAGCTTTCTTT.

V is TRBV11-2 and J is TRBJ2-2; D not resolved. CDR3 size: 17 residues. V lost 5 bases and J lost 5, with 21 bases in between. Germline V lookup: CDR1 SGHAT, CDR2 FQNNGV. Written as DNA, the CDR3 is TGTGCCAGCAGCCCCCTCCCTCCGACCAGGAGAACCGGGGAGCTGTTTTTT. Translated: CASSPLPPTRRTGELFF.

The chain carries TRBV11-2 and TRBJ1-6; tentative D call: TRBD1 (5 bases). The CDR3 extends over 17 amino acids. The germline V gene has CDR1 SGHAT and CDR2 FQNNGV. V shed 5 bases and J shed 10 bases, with 24 bases lying between them. CDR3 DNA: TGTGCCAGCAGCCCGGGCCCGAGCAGCCAGGGCACCTCACCCCTCCACTTT. Translated: CASSPGPSSQGTSPLHF.

The genes are TRBV6-6 and TRBJ1-4; D is unclear. CDR1 is MNHNY, CDR2 SVGAGI, per germline (reference sequence). V was cut by 8 bases and J by 4 bases, with 11 bases left in between. The CDR3 sequence is 13 residues long. CDR3 bases: TGTGCCAGCCGGACTGAACATAATGAAAAACTGTTTTTT. This codes for CASRTEHNEKLFF.